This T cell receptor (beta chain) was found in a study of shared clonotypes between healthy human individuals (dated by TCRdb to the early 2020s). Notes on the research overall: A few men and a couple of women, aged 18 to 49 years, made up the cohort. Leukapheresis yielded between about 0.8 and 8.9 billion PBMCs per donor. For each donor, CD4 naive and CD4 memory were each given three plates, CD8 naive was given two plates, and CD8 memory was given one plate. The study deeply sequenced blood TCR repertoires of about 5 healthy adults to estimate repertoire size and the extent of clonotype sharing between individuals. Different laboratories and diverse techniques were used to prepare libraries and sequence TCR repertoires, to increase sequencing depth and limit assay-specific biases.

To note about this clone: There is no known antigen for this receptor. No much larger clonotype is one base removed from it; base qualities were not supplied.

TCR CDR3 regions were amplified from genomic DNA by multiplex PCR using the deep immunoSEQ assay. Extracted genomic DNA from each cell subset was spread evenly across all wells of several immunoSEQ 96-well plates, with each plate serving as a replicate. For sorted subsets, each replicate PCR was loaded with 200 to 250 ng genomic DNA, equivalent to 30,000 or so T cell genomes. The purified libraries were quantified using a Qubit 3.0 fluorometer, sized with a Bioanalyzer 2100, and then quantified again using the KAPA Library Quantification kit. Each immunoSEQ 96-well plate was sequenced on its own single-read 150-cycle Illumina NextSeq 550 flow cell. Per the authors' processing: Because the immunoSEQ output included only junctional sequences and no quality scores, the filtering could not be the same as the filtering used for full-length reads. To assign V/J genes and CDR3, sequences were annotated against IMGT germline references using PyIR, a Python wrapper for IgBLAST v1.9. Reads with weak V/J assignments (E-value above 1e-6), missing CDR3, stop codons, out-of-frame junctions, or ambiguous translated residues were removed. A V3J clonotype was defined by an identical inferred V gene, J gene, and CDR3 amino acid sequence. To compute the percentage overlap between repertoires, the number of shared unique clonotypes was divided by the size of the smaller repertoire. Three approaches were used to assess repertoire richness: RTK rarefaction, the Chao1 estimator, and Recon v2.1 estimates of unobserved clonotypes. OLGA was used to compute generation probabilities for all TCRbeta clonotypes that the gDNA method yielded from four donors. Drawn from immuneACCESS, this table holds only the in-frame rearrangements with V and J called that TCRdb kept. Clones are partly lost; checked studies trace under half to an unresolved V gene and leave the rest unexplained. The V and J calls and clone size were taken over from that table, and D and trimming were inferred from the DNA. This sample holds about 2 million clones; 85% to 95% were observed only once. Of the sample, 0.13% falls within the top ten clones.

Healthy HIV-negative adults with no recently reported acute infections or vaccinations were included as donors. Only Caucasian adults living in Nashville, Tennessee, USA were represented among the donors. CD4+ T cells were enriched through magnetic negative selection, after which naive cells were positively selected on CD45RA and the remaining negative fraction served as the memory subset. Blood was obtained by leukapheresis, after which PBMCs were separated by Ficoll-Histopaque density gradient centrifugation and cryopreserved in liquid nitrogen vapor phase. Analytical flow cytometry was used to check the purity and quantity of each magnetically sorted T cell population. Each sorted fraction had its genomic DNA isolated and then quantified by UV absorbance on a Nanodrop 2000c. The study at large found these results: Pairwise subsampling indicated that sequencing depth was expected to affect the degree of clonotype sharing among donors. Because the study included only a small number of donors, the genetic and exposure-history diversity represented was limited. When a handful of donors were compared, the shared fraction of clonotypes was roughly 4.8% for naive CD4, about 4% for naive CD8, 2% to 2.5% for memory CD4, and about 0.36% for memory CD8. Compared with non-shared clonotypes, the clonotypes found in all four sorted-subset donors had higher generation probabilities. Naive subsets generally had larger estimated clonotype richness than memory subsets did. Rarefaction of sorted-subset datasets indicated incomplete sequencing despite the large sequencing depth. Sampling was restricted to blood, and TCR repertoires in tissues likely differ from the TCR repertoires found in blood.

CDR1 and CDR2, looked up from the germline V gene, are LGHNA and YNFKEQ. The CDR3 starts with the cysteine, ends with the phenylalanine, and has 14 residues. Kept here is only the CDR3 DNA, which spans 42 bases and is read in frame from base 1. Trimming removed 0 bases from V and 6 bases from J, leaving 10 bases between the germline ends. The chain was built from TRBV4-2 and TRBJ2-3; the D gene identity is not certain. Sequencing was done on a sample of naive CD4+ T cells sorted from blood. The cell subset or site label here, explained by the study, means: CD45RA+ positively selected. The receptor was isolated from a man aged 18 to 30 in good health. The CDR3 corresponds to CASSQDRAQDTQYF. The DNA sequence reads TGTGCCAGCAGCCAAGATCGAGCTCAGGATACGCAGTATTTT.